Each of the 24 T cell receptor beta chains below was sequenced from the same sample in a study of cytomegalovirus exposure and HLA in healthy donors. 13 Jbeta primers and 60 Vbeta primers were used for the PCR. The assay was immunoSEQ multiplex PCR, and TCRdb's table has in-frame clones only and misses some. The sample consists of about 130,000 clones, over 60% of them appearing once. The sample consisted of PBMCs. The source of these receptors is a female donor in good health and CMV-seronegative.

The V gene is TRBV6-4, the J gene TRBJ1-5; D not resolved. Trimming cost V 6 bases and J 0 bases, with 12 bases left between them. Germline V CDR1 and CDR2: MRHNA, SNTAGT. CDR3 size: 15 residues. The CDR3 coding sequence is TGTGCCAGCAGCCTCACAGCTTATAGCAATCAGCCCCAGCATTTT. This translates into CASSLTAYSNQPQHF.

The chain employs TRBV6-6 and TRBJ2-7, with 12 bases identical to TRBD2. Germline V gene sequence: CDR1 MNHNY, CDR2 SVGAGI (reference sequence). The CDR3 covers 15 residues. V lost 5 bases, J lost 1 base, and 3 bases stayed unmatched. This CDR3 reads CASSTGTSGSYEQYF. The CDR3 DNA is TGTGCCAGCAGTACTGGGACTAGCGGGTCCTACGAGCAGTACTTC.

V gene TRBV7-9 combines with J gene TRBJ1-1; no clear D gene. V was clipped by 7 bases and J by 0 bases, with 9 bases between them. The CDR3 runs 13 residues. Germline lookup yields CDR1 SEHNR and CDR2 FQNEAQ (reference sequence). The DNA for the CDR3 is TGTGCCAGCACTCGCGGGTTGAACACTGAAGCTTTCTTT. Its translation: CASTRGLNTEAFF.

This sequence joins TRBV29-1 and TRBJ2-5; 7 nucleotides agree with TRBD2. The germline gives CDR1 SQVTM, CDR2 ANQGSEA. The CDR3 spans 13 residues. V trimming: 6 bases; J trimming: 4 bases; junction bases outside the gene matches: 8. The DNA of the CDR3 is TGCAGCGTAGAGGACTTAGCGGGAGAGACCCAGTACTTC. This gives the protein CSVEDLAGETQYF.

The chain links TRBV7-3 to TRBJ1-1; no definite D call. The germline V and J ends were trimmed by 3 bases and 1 base, with 6 bases remaining between them. There are 13 residues in the CDR3. Germline-derived CDR1 and CDR2 are SGHTA and FQGTGA. The CDR3 DNA reads TGTGCCAGCAGCTTTTTTCAGAACACTGAAGCTTTCTTT. It is translated as CASSFFQNTEAFF. Full variable domain (outside the CDR3, taken from reference TRBV7-3 and TRBJ1-1): GAGVSQTPSNKVTEKGKYVELRCDPISGHTALYWYRQSLGQGPEFLIYFQGTGAADDSGLPNDRFFAVRPEGSVSTLKIQRTERGDSAVYLCASSFFQNTEAFFGQGTRLTVV.

J is TRBJ1-2 and V is TRBV19; TRBD1 agrees at 9 bases. Germline lookup yields CDR1 LNHDA and CDR2 SQIVND (reference sequence). V was clipped by 8 bases and J by 3 bases; unmatched bases: 7. The CDR3 length is 14 residues. The DNA for the CDR3 is TGTGCCAGTTCCACAGGGGGCGCCGACTATGGCTACACCTTC. Residues: CASSTGGADYGYTF.

The chain has TRBV2 and TRBJ1-5, with D perhaps TRBD1 (6 bases). CDR1 SNHLY and CDR2 FYNNEI come from the germline V gene. CDR3 length: 15 residues. Trimming shortened V by 6 bases and J by 4 bases, and 16 bases separated the two germline ends. CDR3 bases: TGTGCCAGCAGCCTCTCCCGGACAGCAAATCAGCCCCAGCATTTT. Translation: CASSLSRTANQPQHF.

This chain connects TRBV28 to TRBJ2-4; no clear D gene. Germline V gene lookup returns CDR1 MDHEN and CDR2 SYDVKM. V lost 4 bases and J lost 2, with 12 bases in between. The CDR3 contains 15 residues. For the CDR3, the DNA is TGTGCCAGCAGTTCGACACCCTCATCCAAAAACATTCAGTACTTC. As protein: CASSSTPSSKNIQYF.

This rearrangement joins TRBV2 to TRBJ1-2; D not resolved. The CDR3 totals 14 residues. Germline V gene sequence: CDR1 SNHLY, CDR2 FYNNEI. V was cut by 2 bases and J by 4 bases, with 11 bases left in between. Here the CDR3 reads CASSELRGAYGYTF. CDR3 nucleotides: TGTGCCAGCAGTGAACTGCGGGGTGCCTATGGCTACACCTTC.

The rearrangement uses TRBV28 and TRBJ2-7, with D perhaps TRBD2 (6 bases). CDR1 and CDR2 from the germline V gene are MDHEN and SYDVKM. V lost 2 bases and J lost 3, with 8 bases in between. The CDR3 totals 13 residues. This CDR3 reads CASSLVGGYEQYF. As DNA, the CDR3 is TGTGCCAGCAGTTTAGTGGGGGGCTACGAGCAGTACTTC.

This clone was seen a single time. V and J are TRBV7-6 and TRBJ1-1; 8 bases fit TRBD1. The length of the CDR3 is 13 residues. Germline V CDR1 and CDR2: SGHVS, FNYEAQ. V lost 6 bases and J lost 3; bases outside the gene matches: 3. The CDR3 here is CASSRQGYTEAFF. The CDR3 region has the DNA TGTGCCAGCAGTCGACAGGGGTACACTGAAGCTTTCTTT.

In its sample, this clone was seen a few times. The chain uses TRBV11-2 and TRBJ2-2; D remains unclear. Between the trimmed V and J ends, which lost 4 bases and 4 bases, there was a span of 4 bases. There are 12 residues in the CDR3. Per germline, CDR1 SGHAT and CDR2 FQNNGV. The DNA of the CDR3 is TGTGCCAGCAGCTATCTCACCGGGGAGCTGTTTTTT. It codes for CASSYLTGELFF.

CDR3 DNA sequence: TGCGCCAGCAGCTCCGGGACTAGCGGGAGTACAGATACGCAGTATTTT. Encoded protein: CASSSGTSGSTDTQYF. The chain carries TRBV5-1 and TRBJ2-3, with 14 bases that match TRBD2. CDR1 SGHRS and CDR2 YFSETQ come from the germline V gene. The CDR3 length is 16 residues. V trimming: 3 bases; J trimming: 3 bases; junction bases outside the gene matches: 3.

A word on this clone: The junction does not match germline at one end; this may be a read error. The chain joins TRBV5-1 to TRBJ2-3, with 8 nucleotides matching TRBD1. Germline CDR1 is SGHRS and CDR2 is YFSETQ. CDR3 size: 14 residues. CDR3 protein: CASSPTGEADAQYF. For the CDR3, the DNA is TGCGCCAGCAGCCCGACAGGGGAGGCAGATGCGCAGTATTTT.

This clone was seen only a few times. This sequence joins TRBV28 and TRBJ2-7; maybe TRBD2 (5 bases). The CDR3 sequence is 13 residues long. Germline V lookup: CDR1 MDHEN, CDR2 SYDVKM. V gave up 6 bases and J gave up 2 bases, with 11 bases separating them. Here the CDR3 DNA reads TGTGCCAGCAGCTCCGAGGGCCCCTACGAGCAGTACTTC. Translation gives CASSSEGPYEQYF.

Here the CDR3 reads CASSTQGYEQYF. DNA for the CDR3: TGCGCCAGCAGCACACAGGGCTACGAGCAGTACTTC. The chain uses TRBV5-1 and TRBJ2-7; tentatively, D is TRBD1 (6 bases). Germline-derived CDR1 and CDR2 are SGHRS and YFSETQ. Deletions cut 4 bases from V and 3 bases from J, with 8 bases between. The CDR3 runs to 12 residues.

The V call is TRBV6-1, the J call TRBJ1-2; D perhaps matches TRBD1 (6 bases). The CDR3 is 16 residues long. Germline assignment: CDR1 MNHNS and CDR2 SASEGT. V was cut by 2 bases and J by 2 bases, with 15 bases left in between. The CDR3 loop reads CASSERGAGRNYGYTF. The DNA for the CDR3 is TGTGCCAGCAGTGAACGGGGGGCGGGACGCAACTATGGCTACACCTTC.

This sequence joins TRBV27 and TRBJ1-4, with a tentative D call TRBD1 (5 bases). Trimming shortened V by 6 bases and J by 8 bases, and 22 bases separated the two germline ends. Germline CDR1 reads MNHEY; CDR2 reads SMNVEV (reference sequence). The CDR3 contains 16 residues. The CDR3 region has the DNA TGTGCCAGCAGCCCCCCTGGGACTTTCACGGGGGAAAAACTGTTTTTT. It codes for CASSPPGTFTGEKLFF.

This clone was counted once. The genes are TRBV9 and TRBJ2-7, with D perhaps TRBD2 (6 bases). The CDR3 loop spans 15 amino acids. With 0 bases removed from V and 2 bases from J, the gap between germline ends came to 12 bases. In germline, CDR1 is SGDLS, CDR2 YYNGEE. The CDR3 sequence: CASSVGGSGTYEQYF. CDR3 bases: TGTGCCAGCAGCGTAGGAGGTAGCGGAACCTACGAGCAGTACTTC.

The chain links TRBV5-1 to TRBJ1-2, with no clear D. CDR1 is SGHRS, CDR2 YFSETQ, per germline. V shed 4 bases and J shed 2 bases, with 15 bases lying between them. CDR3 size: 15 residues. The CDR3 DNA reads as TGCGCCAGCAGCCCCCAAGTTGGGCAGAACTATGGCTACACCTTC. Translating gives CASSPQVGQNYGYTF.

The gene calls are TRBV6-5 and TRBJ2-5; D unclear. Deletions cut 6 bases from V and 2 bases from J, with 13 bases between. CDR3 length equals 14 residues. From germline, CDR1 is MNHEY and CDR2 SVGAGI. CDR3 bases: TGTGCCAGCAGCCCTACGGGTCCACAAGAGACCCAGTACTTC. This codes for CASSPTGPQETQYF.

The chain links TRBV28 to TRBJ2-1, with 8 bases lining up with TRBD2. The germline V gene encodes CDR1 MDHEN and CDR2 SYDVKM. Trimming cost V 6 bases and J 6 bases; bases outside gene matches: 4. This CDR3 has 13 residues. CDR3: CASSLGTSNEQFF. CDR3 nucleotide sequence: TGTGCCAGCAGCTTAGGGACTAGCAATGAGCAGTTCTTC.

This sequence joins TRBV27 and TRBJ2-7; TRBD2 agrees at 9 bases. Germline CDR1 and CDR2: MNHEY and SMNVEV (reference sequence). This CDR3 has 15 residues. Germline trimming cut 5 bases from V and 4 bases from J; bases unmatched to any gene: 9. CDR3 DNA: TGTGCCAGCAGTCCGGGTAGCGGGAGAAGTTACGAGCAGTACTTC. Its protein product is CASSPGSGRSYEQYF.

This chain links TRBV19 with TRBJ1-6, with D tentatively TRBD1 (5 bases). The CDR3 runs to 16 residues. Trimming pared 6 bases from V and 7 bases from J, leaving 19 bases between. The germline gives CDR1 LNHDA, CDR2 SQIVND (reference sequence). The CDR3 is CASRPPLGHGNSPLHF. As DNA, the CDR3 is TGTGCCAGTAGGCCCCCCCTTGGACACGGGAATTCACCCCTCCACTTT.